The T cell receptor beta chain described here comes from a study of cytomegalovirus exposure and HLA in healthy donors. The PCR ran on 60 Vbeta and 13 Jbeta primers. TCRdb keeps only in-frame clones here, not all; method: immunoSEQ multiplex PCR. The table lists about 55,000 clones, roughly 77% of them singletons. This CDR3 region has 16 residues. CDR1 and CDR2 from the germline V gene are SGHRS and YFSETQ. The V gene end was trimmed by 1 base and the J gene end by 4 bases; junction bases not matched to a gene: 5. It was healthy bone marrow donors who served as donors. Sequenced sample: PBMCs. The clonotype originates from a female donor in good health and CMV-seronegative. The V gene is TRBV5-1, the J gene TRBJ2-2; TRBD2 matches 9 bases. This chain's CDR3 is CASSLKAGGRTGELFF. The CDR3 DNA follows: TGCGCCAGCAGCTTGAAGGCGGGAGGGCGCACCGGGGAGCTGTTTTTT.